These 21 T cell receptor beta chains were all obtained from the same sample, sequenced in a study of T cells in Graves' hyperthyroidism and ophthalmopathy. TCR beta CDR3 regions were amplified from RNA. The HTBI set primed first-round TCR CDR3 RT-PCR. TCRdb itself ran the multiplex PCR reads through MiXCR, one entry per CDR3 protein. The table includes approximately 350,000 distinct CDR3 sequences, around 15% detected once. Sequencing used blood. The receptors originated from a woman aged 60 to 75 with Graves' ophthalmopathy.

The CDR3 sequence: CASSPGGAIRAQYF. CDR3 nucleotide sequence: TGTGCCAGCAGCCCTGGAGGGGCCATCAGGGCGCAGTATTTT. The J gene is TRBJ2-3, the V gene TRBV7-6, with D possibly TRBD2 on 6 matching bases. The CDR3 runs 14 residues. Germline CDR1 reads SGHVS; CDR2 reads FNYEAQ. The V gene lost 5 bases and the J gene lost 10 bases, with 19 bases spanning the gap.

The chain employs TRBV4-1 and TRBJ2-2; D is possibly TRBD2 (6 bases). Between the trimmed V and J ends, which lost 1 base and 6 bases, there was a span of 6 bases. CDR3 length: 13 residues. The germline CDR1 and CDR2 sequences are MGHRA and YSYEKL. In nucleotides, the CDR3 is TGCGCCAGCAGCCAAGGACTAGCCGGGGAGCTGTTTTTT. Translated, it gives CASSQGLAGELFF.

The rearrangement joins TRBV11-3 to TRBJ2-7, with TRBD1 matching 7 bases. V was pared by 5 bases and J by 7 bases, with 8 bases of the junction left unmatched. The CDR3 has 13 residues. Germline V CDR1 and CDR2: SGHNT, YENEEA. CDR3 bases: TGTGCCAGCAGCGCAGGGACAGATCGGGAGCAGTACTTC. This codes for CASSAGTDREQYF.

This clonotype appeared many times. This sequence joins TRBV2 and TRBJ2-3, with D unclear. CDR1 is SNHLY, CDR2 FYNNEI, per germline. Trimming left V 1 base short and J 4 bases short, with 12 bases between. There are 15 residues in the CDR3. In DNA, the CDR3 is TGTGCCAGCAGTGAAGGTCCTACACGCGCAGATACGCAGTATTTT. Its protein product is CASSEGPTRADTQYF.

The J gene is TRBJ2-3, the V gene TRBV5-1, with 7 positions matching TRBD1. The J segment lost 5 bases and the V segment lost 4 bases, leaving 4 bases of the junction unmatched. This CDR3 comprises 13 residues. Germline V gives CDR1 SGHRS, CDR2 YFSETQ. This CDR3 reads CASSAGDRDTQYF. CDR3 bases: TGCGCCAGCAGCGCAGGGGACAGAGATACGCAGTATTTT.

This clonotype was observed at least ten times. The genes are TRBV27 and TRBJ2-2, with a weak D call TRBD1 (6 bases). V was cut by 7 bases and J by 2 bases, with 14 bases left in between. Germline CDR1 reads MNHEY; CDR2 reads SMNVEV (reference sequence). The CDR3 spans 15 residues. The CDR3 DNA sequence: TGTGCCAGCAACAGGGACGGGCTTAACACCGGGGAGCTGTTTTTT. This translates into CASNRDGLNTGELFF.

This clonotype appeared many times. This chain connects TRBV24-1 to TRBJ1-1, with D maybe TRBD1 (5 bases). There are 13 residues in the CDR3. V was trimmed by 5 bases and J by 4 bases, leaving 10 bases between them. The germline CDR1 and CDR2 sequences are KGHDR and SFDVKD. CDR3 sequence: CATSVPGGTEAFF. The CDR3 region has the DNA TGTGCCACCAGTGTGCCTGGGGGCACTGAAGCTTTCTTT.

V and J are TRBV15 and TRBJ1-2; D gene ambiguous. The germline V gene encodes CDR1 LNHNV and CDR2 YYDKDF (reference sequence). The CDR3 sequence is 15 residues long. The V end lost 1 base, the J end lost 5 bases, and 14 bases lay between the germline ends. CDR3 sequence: CATSRAPPVGYGYTF. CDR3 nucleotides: TGTGCCACCAGCAGAGCCCCTCCAGTAGGGTATGGCTACACCTTC.

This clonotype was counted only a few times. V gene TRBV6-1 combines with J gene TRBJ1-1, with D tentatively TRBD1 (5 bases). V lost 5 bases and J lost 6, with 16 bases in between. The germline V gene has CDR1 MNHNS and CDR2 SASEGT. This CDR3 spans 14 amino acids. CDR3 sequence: CASSPRAGMAEAFF. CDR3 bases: TGTGCCAGCAGTCCCCGGGCAGGGATGGCTGAAGCTTTCTTT.

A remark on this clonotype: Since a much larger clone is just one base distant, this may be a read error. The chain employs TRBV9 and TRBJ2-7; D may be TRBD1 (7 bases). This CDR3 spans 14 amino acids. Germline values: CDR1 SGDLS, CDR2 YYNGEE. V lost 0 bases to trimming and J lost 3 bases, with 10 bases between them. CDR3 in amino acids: CASSVAGGHYEQYF. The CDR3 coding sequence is TGTGCCAGCAGCGTAGCAGGGGGGCACTACGAGCAGTACTTC. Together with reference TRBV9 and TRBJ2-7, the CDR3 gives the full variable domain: DSGVTQTPKHLITATGQRVTLRCSPRSGDLSVYWYQQSLDQGLQFLIQYYNGEERAKGNILERFSAQQFPDLHSELNLSSLELGDSALYFCASSVAGGHYEQYFGPGTRLTVT.

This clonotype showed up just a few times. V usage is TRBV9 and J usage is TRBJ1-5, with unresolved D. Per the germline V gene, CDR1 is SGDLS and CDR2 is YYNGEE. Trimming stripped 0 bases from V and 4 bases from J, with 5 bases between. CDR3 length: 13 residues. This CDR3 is CASSVGENQPQHF. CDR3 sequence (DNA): TGTGCCAGCAGCGTAGGAGAGAATCAGCCCCAGCATTTT.

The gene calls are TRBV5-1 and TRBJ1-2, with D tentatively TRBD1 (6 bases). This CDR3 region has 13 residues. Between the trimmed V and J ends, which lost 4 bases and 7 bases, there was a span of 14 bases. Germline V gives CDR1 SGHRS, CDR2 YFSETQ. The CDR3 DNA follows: TGCGCCAGCAGCCTCGGGGGACAATCTGGCTACACCTTC. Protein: CASSLGGQSGYTF.

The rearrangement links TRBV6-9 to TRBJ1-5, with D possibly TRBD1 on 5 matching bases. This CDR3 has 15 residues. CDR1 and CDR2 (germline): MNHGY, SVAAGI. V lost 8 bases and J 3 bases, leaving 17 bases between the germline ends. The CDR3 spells CASATRGGDNQPQHF. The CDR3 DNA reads TGTGCCAGCGCAACACGGGGGGGGGACAATCAGCCCCAGCATTTT.

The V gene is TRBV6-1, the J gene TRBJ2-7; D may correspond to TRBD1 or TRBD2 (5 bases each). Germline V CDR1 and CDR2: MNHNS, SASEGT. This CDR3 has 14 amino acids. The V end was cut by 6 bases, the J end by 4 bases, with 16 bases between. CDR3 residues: CASRRGSGVYEQYF. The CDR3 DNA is TGTGCCAGCAGGAGGGGCAGTGGGGTGTACGAGCAGTACTTC.

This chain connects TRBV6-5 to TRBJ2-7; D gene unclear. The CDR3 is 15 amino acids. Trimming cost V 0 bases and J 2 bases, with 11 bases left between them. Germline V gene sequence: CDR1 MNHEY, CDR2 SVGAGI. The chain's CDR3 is CASSYSLDAAYEQYF. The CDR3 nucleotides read TGTGCCAGCAGTTACTCCCTGGACGCTGCCTACGAGCAGTACTTC.

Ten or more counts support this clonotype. In DNA form, the CDR3 reads TGTGCCAGCAGACCCCCGGGACTAGCGGGAAACAATGAGCAGTTCTTC. Protein: CASRPPGLAGNNEQFF. The chain recombines TRBV12-3 or TRBV12-4 with TRBJ2-1; 13 nucleotides agree with TRBD2. Trimming at V came to 6 bases and at J to 5 bases, leaving 7 bases not matched to a gene. CDR3 size: 16 residues.

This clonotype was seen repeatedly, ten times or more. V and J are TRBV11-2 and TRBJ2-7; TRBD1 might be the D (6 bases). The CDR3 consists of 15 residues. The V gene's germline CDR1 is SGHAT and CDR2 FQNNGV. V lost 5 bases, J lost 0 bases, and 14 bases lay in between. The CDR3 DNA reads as TGTGCCAGCAGCCAGGACAGCTCAAGCTCCTACGAGCAGTACTTC. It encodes CASSQDSSSSYEQYF.

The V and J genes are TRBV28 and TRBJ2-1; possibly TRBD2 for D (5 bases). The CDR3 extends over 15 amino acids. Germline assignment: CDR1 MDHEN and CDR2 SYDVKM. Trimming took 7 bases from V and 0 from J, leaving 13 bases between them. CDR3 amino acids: CASTPGKGSYNEQFF. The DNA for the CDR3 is TGTGCCAGCACTCCGGGGAAGGGCTCCTACAATGAGCAGTTCTTC.

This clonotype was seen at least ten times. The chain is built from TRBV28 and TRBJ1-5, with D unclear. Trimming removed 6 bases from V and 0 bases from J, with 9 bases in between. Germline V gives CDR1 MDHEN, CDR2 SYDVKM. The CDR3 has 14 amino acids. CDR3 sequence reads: CASRNRFSNQPQHF. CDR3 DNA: TGTGCCAGCAGGAACAGATTTAGCAATCAGCCCCAGCATTTT.

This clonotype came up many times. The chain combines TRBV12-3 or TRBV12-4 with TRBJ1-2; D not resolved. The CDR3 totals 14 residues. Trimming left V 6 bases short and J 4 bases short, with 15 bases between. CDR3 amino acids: CASRSGIEGYGYTF. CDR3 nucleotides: TGTGCCAGCAGATCCGGGATCGAGGGCTATGGCTACACCTTC.

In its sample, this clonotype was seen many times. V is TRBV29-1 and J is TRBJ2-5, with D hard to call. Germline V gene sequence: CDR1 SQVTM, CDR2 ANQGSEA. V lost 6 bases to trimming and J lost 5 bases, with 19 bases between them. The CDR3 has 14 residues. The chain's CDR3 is CSVRSNSLPETQYF. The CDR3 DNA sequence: TGCAGCGTCCGAAGTAACAGCCTTCCGGAGACCCAGTACTTC.